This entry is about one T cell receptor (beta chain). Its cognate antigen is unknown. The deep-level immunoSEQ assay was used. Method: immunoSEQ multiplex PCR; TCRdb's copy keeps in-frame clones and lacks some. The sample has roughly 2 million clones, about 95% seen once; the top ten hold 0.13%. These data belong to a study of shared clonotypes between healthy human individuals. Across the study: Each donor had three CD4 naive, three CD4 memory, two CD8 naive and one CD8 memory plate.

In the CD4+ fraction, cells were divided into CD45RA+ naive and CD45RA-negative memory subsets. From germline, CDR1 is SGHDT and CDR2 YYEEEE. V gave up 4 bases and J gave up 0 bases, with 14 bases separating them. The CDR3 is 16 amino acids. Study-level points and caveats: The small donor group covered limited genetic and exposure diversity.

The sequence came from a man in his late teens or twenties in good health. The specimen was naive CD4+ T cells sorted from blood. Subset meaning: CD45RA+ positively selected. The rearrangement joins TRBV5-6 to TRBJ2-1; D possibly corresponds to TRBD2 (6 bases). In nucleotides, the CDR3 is TGTGCCAGCAGCGCAGAAGGACTAAGCTCCTACAATGAGCAGTTCTTC. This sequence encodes CASSAEGLSSYNEQFF.